The T cell receptor (beta chain) under discussion was sequenced for a study of T cell responses to AZD1222 COVID-19 vaccine. This clone showed up just once. The antigen is undetermined. The protocol was immunoSEQ multiplex PCR, while the TCRdb copy is restricted to in-frame clones and leaves out a portion. Of approximately 130,000 clones in the sample, 88% were seen once. The CDR3 length is 22 residues. The germline V gene encodes CDR1 MNHEY and CDR2 SMNVEV (reference sequence). Trimming took 4 bases from V and 3 from J; bases not matched to a gene: 24. General observations from the study: Spike-specific TCR depth and breadth grew after two AZD1222 doses. Donors were chiefly white British, with a greater number of females, and clonal diversity was perhaps underestimated.

The clonotype was recovered from an adult who received the AZD1222 COVID-19 vaccine. The chain joins TRBV27 to TRBJ2-6; 7 bases match TRBD1. This specimen consisted of peripheral blood, obtained 28 days after the second AZD1222 dose. CDR3: CASSSRGLPKQGLLGGANVLTF. CDR3 in DNA: TGTGCCAGCAGTTCAAGGGGGTTACCAAAACAGGGGTTGTTAGGTGGGGCCAACGTCCTGACTTTC.